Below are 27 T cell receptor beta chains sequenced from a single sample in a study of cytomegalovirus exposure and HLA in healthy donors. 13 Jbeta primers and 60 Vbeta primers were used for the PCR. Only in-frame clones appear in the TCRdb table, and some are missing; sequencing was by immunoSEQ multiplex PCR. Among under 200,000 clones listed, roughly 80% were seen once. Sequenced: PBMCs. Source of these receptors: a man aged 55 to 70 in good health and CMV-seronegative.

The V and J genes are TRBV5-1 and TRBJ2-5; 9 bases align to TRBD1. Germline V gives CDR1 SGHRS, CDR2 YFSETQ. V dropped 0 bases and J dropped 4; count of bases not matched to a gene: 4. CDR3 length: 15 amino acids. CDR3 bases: TGCGCCAGCAGCTTGGGGGACAGGGTGGCAGAGACCCAGTACTTC. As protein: CASSLGDRVAETQYF.

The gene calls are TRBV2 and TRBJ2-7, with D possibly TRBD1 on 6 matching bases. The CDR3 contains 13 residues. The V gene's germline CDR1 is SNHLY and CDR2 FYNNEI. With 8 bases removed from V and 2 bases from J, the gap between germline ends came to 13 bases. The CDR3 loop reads CASARDTTYEQYF. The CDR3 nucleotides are TGTGCCAGCGCTCGGGACACTACCTACGAGCAGTACTTC.

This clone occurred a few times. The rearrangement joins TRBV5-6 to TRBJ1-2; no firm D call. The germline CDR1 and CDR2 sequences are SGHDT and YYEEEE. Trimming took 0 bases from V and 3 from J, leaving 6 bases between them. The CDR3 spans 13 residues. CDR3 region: CASSLDRDYGYTF. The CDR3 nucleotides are TGTGCCAGCAGCTTGGACAGAGACTATGGCTACACCTTC. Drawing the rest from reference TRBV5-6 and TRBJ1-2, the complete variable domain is DAGVTQSPTHLIKTRGQQVTLRCSPKSGHDTVSWYQQALGQGPQFIFQYYEEEERQRGNFPDRFSGHQFPNYSSELNVNALLLGDSALYLCASSLDRDYGYTFGSGTRLTVV.

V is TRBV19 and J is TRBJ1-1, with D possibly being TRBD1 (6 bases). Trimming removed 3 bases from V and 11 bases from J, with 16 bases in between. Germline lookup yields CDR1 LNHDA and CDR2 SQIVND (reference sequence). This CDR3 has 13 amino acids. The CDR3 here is CASSIDWTVDAFF. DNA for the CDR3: TGTGCCAGTAGTATCGACTGGACAGTTGACGCTTTCTTT.

DNA of the CDR3: TGTGCCAGCAGTGAAGACAGACCCTACGAGCAGTACTTC. This translates into CASSEDRPYEQYF. This chain joins TRBV6-1 and TRBJ2-7; no definite D call. The CDR3 has 13 amino acids. Trimming cost V 1 base and J 2 bases, with 6 bases left between them. The germline gives CDR1 MNHNS, CDR2 SASEGT.

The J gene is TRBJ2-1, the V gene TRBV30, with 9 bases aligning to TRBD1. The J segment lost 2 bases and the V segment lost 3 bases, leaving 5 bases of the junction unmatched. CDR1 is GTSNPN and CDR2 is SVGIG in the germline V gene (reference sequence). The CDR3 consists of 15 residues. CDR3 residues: CAWSQGQGTYNEQFF. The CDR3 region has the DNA TGTGCCTGGAGCCAGGGACAGGGTACCTACAATGAGCAGTTCTTC.

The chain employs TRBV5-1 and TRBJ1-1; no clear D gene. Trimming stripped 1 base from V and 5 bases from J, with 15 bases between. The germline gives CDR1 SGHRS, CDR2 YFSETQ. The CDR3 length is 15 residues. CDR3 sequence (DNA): TGCGCCAGCAGCTTGATACCGGGAGGGTTAACTGAAGCTTTCTTT. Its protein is CASSLIPGGLTEAFF.

The chain's CDR3 is CASSLSAGEDGYTF. The CDR3, as DNA: TGTGCCAGCAGTTTATCGGCAGGGGAAGATGGCTACACCTTC. The chain couples TRBV28 to TRBJ1-2; a possible D gene is TRBD1 (6 bases). V lost 1 base and J 6 bases, leaving 12 bases between the germline ends. Germline V CDR1 and CDR2: MDHEN, SYDVKM. This CDR3 contains 14 residues.

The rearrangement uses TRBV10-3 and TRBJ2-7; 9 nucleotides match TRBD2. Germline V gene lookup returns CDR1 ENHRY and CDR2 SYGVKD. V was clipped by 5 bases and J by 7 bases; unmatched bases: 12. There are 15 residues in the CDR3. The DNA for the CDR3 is TGTGCCATCAGTACCCAGCGGGAGGCCCTGGGTGAGCAGTACTTC. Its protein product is CAISTQREALGEQYF.

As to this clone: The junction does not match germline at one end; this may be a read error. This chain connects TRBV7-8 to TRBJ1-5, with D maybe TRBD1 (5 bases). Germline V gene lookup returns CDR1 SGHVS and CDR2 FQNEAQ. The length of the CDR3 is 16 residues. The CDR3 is CASSLAGGGYYQPQNF. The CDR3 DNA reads TGTGCCAGCAGCTTAGCGGGGGGAGGATACTATCAGCCCCAGAATTTT.

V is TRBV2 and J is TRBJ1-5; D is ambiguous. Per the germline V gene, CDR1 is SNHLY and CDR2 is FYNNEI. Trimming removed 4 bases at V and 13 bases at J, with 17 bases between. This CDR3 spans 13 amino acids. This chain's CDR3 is CASSAQTTLWQHF. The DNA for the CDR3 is TGTGCCAGCAGTGCCCAAACCACCCTATGGCAGCATTTT.

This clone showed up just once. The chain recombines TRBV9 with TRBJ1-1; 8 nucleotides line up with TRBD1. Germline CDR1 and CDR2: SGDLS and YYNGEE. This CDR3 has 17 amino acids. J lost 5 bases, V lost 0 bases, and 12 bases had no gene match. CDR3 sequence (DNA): TGTGCCAGCAGCGTAGTTGGCGCAGGGGGCATGGGAACTGAAGCTTTCTTT. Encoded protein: CASSVVGAGGMGTEAFF.

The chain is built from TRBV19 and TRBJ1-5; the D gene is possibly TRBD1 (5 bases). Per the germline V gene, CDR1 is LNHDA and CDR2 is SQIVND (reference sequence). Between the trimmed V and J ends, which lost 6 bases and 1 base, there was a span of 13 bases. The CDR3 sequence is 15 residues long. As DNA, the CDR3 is TGTGCCAGTAGCGACCACTGGGGCAGCAATCAGCCCCAGCATTTT. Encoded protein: CASSDHWGSNQPQHF.

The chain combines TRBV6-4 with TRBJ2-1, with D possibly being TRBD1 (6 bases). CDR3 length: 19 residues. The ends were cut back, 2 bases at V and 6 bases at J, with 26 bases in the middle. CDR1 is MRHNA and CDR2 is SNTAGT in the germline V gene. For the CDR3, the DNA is TGTGCCAGCAGTGACCCCATGTGGAACAGGGCAGAATATAGCAATGAGCAGTTCTTC. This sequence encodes CASSDPMWNRAEYSNEQFF.

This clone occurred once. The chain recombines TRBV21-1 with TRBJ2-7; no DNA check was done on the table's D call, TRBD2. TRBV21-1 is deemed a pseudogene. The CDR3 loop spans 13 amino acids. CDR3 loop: CASGEGRVYEQYF. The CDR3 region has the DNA TGTGCCAGCGGGGAGGGGCGGGTATACGAGCAGTACTTC.

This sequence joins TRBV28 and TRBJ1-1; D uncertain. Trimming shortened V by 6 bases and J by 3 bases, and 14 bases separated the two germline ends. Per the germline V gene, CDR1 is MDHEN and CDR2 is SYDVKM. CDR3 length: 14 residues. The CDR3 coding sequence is TGTGCCAGCAGGCCCCAGGTTCGCGACACTGAAGCTTTCTTT. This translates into CASRPQVRDTEAFF.

Here the CDR3 reads CAASDRGTDTQYF. The CDR3 nucleotides read TGTGCCGCCTCGGACAGGGGCACAGATACGCAGTATTTT. This chain uses TRBV6-5 with TRBJ2-3, with TRBD1 identical over 8 bases. The J segment lost 1 base and the V segment lost 11 bases, leaving 5 bases of the junction unmatched. Germline V lookup: CDR1 MNHEY, CDR2 SVGAGI. The CDR3 runs 13 residues.

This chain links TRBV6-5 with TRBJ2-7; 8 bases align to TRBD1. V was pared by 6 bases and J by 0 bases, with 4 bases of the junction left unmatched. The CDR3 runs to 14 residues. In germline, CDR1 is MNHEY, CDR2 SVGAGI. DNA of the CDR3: TGTGCCAGCAGGGACAGGGCTCTCTCCTACGAGCAGTACTTC. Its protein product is CASRDRALSYEQYF.

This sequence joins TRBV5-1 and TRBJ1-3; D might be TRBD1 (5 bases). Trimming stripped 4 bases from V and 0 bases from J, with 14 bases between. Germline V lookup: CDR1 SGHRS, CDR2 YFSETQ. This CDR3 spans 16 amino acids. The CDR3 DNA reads TGCGCCAGCAGCCCTACGGGACTTAACTCTGGAAACACCATATATTTT. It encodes CASSPTGLNSGNTIYF.

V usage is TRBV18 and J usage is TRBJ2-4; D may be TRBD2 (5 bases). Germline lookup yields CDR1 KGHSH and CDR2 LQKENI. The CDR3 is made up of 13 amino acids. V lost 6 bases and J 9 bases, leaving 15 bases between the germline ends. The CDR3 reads CASSSAITSIQYF. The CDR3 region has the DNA TGTGCCAGCTCCTCAGCAATAACTAGCATTCAGTACTTC.

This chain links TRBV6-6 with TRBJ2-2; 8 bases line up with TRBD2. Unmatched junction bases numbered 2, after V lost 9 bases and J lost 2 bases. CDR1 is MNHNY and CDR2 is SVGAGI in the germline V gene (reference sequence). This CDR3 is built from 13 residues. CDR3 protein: CASSGTNTGELFF. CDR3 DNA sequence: TGTGCCAGTAGCGGGACAAACACCGGGGAGCTGTTTTTT.

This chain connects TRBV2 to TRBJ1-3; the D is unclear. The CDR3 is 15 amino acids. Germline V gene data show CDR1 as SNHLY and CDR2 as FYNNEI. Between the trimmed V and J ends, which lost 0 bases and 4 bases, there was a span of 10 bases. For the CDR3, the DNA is TGTGCCAGCAGTGAAGCGAGGTCCAGCGGAAACACCATATATTTT. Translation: CASSEARSSGNTIYF.

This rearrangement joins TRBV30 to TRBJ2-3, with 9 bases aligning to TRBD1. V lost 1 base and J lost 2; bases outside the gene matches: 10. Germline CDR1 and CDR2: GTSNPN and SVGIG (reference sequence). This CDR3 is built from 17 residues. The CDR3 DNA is TGTGCCTGGAGTGCGCGGCCGGGACAGGGCCACACAGATACGCAGTATTTT. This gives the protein CAWSARPGQGHTDTQYF.

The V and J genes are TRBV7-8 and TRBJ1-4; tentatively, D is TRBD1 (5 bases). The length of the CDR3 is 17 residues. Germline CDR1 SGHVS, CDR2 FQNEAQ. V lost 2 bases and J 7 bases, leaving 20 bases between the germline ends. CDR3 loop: CASSLRDFLRLGEKLFF. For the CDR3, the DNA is TGTGCCAGCAGCTTACGGGACTTTCTACGTTTGGGTGAAAAACTGTTTTTT.

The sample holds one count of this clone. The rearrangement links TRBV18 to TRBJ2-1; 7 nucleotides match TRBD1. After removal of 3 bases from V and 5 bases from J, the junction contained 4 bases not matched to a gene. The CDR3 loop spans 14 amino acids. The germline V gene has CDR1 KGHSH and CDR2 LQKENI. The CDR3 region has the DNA TGTGCCAGCTCACCGCGGACAGGTAACAATGAGCAGTTCTTC. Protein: CASSPRTGNNEQFF.

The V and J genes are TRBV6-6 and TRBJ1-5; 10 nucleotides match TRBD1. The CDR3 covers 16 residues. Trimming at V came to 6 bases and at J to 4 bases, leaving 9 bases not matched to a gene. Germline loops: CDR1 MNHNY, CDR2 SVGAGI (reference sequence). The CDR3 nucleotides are TGTGCCAGCAGACCGGGGACAGGGGTCCCGAATCAGCCCCAGCATTTT. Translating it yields CASRPGTGVPNQPQHF.

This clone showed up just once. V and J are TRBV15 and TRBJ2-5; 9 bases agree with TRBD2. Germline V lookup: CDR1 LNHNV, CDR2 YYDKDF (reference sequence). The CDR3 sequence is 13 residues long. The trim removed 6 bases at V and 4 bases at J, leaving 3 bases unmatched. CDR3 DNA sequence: TGTGCCACCAGGGGACTAGCTGGAGAGACCCAGTACTTC. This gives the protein CATRGLAGETQYF.